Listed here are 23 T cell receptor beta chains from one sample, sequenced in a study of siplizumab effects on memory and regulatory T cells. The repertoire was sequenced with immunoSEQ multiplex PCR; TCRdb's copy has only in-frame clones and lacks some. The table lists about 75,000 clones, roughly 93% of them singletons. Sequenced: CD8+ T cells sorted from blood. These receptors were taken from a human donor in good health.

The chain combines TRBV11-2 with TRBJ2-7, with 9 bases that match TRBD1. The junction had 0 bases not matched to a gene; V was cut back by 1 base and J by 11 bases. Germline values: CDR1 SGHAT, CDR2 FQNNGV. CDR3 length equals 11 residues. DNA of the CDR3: TGTGCCAGCAGCTTAGGACAGGGGGAGTACTTC. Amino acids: CASSLGQGEYF.

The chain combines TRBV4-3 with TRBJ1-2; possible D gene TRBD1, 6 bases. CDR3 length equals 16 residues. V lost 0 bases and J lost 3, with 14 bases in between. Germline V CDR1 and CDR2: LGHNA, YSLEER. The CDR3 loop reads CASSQDTGGADYGYTF. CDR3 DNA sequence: TGCGCCAGCAGCCAAGATACGGGGGGCGCGGACTATGGCTACACCTTC.

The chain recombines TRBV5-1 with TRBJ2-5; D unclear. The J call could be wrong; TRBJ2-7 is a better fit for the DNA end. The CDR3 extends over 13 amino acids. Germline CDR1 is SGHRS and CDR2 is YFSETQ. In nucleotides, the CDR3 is TGCGCCAGCAGCTTGGGGCAGGAATACGAGCAGTACTTC. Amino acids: CASSLGQEYEQYF.

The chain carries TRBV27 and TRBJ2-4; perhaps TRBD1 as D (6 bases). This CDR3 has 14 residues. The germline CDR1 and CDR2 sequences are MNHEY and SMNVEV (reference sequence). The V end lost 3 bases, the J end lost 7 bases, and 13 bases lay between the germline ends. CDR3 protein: CASSFGTGNNIQYF. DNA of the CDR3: TGTGCCAGCAGTTTCGGTACAGGGAACAACATTCAGTACTTC.

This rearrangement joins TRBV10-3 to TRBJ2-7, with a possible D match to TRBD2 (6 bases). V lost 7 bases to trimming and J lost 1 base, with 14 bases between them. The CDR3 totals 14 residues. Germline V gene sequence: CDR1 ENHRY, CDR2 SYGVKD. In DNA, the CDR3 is TGTGCCATCACTGCAAGCGGGTCATCCTACGAGCAGTACTTC. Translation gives CAITASGSSYEQYF.

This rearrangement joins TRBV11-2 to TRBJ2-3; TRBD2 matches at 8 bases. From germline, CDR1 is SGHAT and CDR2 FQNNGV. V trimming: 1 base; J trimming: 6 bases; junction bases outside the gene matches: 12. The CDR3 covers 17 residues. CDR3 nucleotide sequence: TGTGCCAGCAGCTTAGTCGGCGGCGGGGGGACGAAGGATACGCAGTATTTT. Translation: CASSLVGGGGTKDTQYF.

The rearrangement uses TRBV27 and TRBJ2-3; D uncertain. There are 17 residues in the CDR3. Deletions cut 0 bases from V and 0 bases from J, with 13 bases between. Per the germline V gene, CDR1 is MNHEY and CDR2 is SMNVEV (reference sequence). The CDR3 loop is CASSLSPPATSTDTQYF. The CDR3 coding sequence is TGTGCCAGCAGTTTATCCCCTCCAGCCACTAGCACAGATACGCAGTATTTT.

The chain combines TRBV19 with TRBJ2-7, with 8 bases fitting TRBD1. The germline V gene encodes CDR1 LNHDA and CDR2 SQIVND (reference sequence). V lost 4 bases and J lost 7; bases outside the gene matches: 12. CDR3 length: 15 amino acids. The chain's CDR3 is CASSTGQGLLLEQYF. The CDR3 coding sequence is TGTGCCAGTAGTACTGGACAGGGTTTACTCCTGGAGCAGTACTTC.

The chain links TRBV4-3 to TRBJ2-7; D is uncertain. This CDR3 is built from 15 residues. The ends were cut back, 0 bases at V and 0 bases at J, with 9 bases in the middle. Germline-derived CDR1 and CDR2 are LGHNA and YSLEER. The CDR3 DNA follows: TGCGCCAGCAGCCAAGAAACCTTTAGCTCCTACGAGCAGTACTTC. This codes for CASSQETFSSYEQYF.

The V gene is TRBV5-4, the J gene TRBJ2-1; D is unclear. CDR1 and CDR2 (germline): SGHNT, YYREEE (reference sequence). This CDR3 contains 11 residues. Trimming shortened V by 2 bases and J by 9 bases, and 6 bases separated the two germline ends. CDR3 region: CASSLLGEQFF. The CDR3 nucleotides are TGTGCCAGCAGCTTATTGGGTGAGCAGTTCTTC.

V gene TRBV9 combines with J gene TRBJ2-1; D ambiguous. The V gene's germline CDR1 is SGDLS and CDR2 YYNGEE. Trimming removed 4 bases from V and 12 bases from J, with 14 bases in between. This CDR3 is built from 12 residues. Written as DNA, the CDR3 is TGTGCCAGCAGCTCCCAGTCGTCAGGGCAGTTCTTC. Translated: CASSSQSSGQFF.

CDR3 amino acids: CASSSTRQRGLNYEQYF. CDR3 DNA sequence: TGTGCCAGCAGTTCGACTCGACAGCGAGGTCTCAACTACGAGCAGTACTTC. The V gene is TRBV27, the J gene TRBJ2-7; possible D gene TRBD1, 5 bases. Trimming took 4 bases from V and 3 from J, leaving 22 bases between them. CDR3 length: 17 residues. In germline, CDR1 is MNHEY, CDR2 SMNVEV (reference sequence).

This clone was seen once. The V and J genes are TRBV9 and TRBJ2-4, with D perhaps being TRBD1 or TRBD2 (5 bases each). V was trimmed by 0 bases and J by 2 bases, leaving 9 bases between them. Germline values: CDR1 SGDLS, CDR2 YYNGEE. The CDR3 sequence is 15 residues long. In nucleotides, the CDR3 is TGTGCCAGCAGCGTAGCTGGGGGACCCAAAAACATTCAGTACTTC. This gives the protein CASSVAGGPKNIQYF.

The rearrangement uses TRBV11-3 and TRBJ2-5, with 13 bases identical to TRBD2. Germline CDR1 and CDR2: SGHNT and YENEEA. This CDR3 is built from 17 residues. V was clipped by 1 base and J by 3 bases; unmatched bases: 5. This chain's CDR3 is CASSLATGTSGKETQYF. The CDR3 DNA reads TGTGCCAGCAGCTTAGCGACAGGGACTAGCGGGAAAGAGACCCAGTACTTC.

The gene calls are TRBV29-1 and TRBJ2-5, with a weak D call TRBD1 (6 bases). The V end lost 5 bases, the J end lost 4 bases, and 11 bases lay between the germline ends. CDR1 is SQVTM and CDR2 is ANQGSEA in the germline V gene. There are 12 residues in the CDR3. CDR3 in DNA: TGCAGCGTTCCGGGACAAGGAGAGACCCAGTACTTC. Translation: CSVPGQGETQYF. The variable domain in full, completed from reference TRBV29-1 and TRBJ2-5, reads SAVISQKPSRDICQRGTSLTIQCQVDSQVTMMFWYRQQPGQSLTLIATANQGSEATYESGFVIDKFPISRPNLTFSTLTVSNMSPEDSSIYLCSVPGQGETQYFGPGTRLLVL.

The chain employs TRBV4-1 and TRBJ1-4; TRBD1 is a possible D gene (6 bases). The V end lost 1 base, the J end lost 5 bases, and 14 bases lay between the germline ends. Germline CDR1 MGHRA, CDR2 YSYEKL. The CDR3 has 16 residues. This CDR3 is CASSQVLGGLNEKLFF. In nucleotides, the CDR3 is TGCGCCAGCAGCCAAGTACTCGGGGGCTTAAATGAAAAACTGTTTTTT.

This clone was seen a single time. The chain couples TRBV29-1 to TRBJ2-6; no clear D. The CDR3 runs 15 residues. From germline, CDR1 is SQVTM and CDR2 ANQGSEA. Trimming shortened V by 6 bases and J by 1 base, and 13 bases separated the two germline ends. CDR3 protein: CSVYSPKSGANVLTF. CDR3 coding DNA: TGCAGCGTCTACTCGCCGAAATCTGGGGCCAACGTCCTGACTTTC.

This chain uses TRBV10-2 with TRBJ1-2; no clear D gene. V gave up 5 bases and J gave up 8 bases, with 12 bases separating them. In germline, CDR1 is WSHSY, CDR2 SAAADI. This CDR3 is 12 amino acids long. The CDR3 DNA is TGCGCCAGCAGTCCCGGGATCGGGGGCTACACCTTC. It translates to CASSPGIGGYTF.

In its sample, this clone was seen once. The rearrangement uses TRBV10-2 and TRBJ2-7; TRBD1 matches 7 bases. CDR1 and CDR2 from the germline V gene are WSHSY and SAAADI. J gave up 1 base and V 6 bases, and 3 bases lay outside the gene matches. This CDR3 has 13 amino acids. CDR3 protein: CASSWDRSYEQYF. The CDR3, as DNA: TGCGCCAGCAGCTGGGACAGATCCTACGAGCAGTACTTC.

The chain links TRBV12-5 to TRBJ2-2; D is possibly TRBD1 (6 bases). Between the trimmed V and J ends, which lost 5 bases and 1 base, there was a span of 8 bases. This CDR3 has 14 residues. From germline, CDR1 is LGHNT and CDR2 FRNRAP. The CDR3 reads CASGKGQNTGELFF. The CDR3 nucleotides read TGTGCTAGTGGTAAGGGACAGAACACCGGGGAGCTGTTTTTT.

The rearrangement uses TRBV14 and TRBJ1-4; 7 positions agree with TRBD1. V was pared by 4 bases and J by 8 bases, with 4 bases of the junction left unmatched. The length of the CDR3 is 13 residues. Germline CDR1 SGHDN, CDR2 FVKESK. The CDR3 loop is CASSRAGGEKLFF. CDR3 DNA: TGTGCCAGCAGCCGGGCAGGGGGAGAAAAACTGTTTTTT.

CDR3 sequence: CASKQGAGEQYF. CDR3 bases: TGTGCCAGTAAGCAGGGGGCAGGGGAGCAGTACTTC. This chain uses TRBV19 with TRBJ2-7, with TRBD1 identical over 8 bases. V lost 7 bases, J lost 7 bases, and 6 bases stayed unmatched. There are 12 residues in the CDR3. In germline, CDR1 is LNHDA, CDR2 SQIVND (reference sequence).

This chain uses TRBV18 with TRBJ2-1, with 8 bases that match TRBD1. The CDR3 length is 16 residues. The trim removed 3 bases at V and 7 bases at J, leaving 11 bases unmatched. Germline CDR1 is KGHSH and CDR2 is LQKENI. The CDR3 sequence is CASSPTIAGGRNEQFF. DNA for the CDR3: TGTGCCAGCTCACCTACCATCGCAGGGGGCCGGAATGAGCAGTTCTTC.